One sample yielded the 22 T cell receptor beta chains listed below, sequenced in a study of blood T cell repertoires in COVID-19. Only in-frame clones appear in the TCRdb table, and some are missing; sequencing was by immunoSEQ multiplex PCR. The data show around 270,000 clones, with around 87% seen just once and over 2% held by the top ten. The sequenced material came from peripheral blood. The receptors shown here come from a woman in her forties or fifties with acute or convalescent COVID-19.

V and J are TRBV5-1 and TRBJ1-2; 9 nucleotides line up with TRBD1. V gave up 6 bases and J gave up 5 bases; unmatched junction bases: 11. In germline, CDR1 is SGHRS, CDR2 YFSETQ. The CDR3 loop spans 15 amino acids. The CDR3 coding sequence is TGCGCCAGCACCCAAACAGGGACAGGGAGATATGGCTACACCTTC. This sequence encodes CASTQTGTGRYGYTF. Drawing the rest from reference TRBV5-1 and TRBJ1-2, the complete variable domain is KAGVTQTPRYLIKTRGQQVTLSCSPISGHRSVSWYQQTPGQGLQFLFEYFSETQRNKGNFPGRFSGRQFSNSRSEMNVSTLELGDSALYLCASTQTGTGRYGYTFGSGTRLTVV.

The chain couples TRBV6-2 or TRBV6-3 to TRBJ2-7, with 10 bases matching TRBD1. Trimming at V came to 5 bases and at J to 6 bases, leaving 7 bases not matched to a gene. Germline loops: CDR1 MNHEY, CDR2 SVGEGT. The CDR3 contains 14 residues. The CDR3: CASSRAGQGVEQYF. The CDR3 nucleotides read TGTGCCAGCAGTCGAGCCGGACAGGGGGTCGAGCAGTACTTC.

The chain couples TRBV28 to TRBJ2-3; D is possibly TRBD2 (5 bases). Germline lookup yields CDR1 MDHEN and CDR2 SYDVKM. V shed 3 bases and J shed 0 bases, with 13 bases lying between them. This CDR3 region has 16 residues. CDR3: CASSFQGLSSTDTQYF. CDR3 DNA: TGTGCCAGCAGTTTCCAAGGACTCTCCAGCACAGATACGCAGTATTTT.

The V call is TRBV6-4, the J call TRBJ2-2; TRBD1 agrees at 9 bases. With V trimmed by 8 bases and J by 1 base, 2 bases remained unmatched. This CDR3 region has 14 residues. Germline CDR1 is MRHNA and CDR2 is SNTAGT. The CDR3 sequence is CASPDRGNTGELFF. The CDR3 DNA is TGTGCCAGCCCGGACAGGGGGAACACCGGGGAGCTGTTTTTT.

This chain joins TRBV5-4 and TRBJ2-7, with 7 bases identical to TRBD2. The length of the CDR3 is 16 residues. Germline V CDR1 and CDR2: SGHNT, YYREEE (reference sequence). The J segment lost 0 bases and the V segment lost 4 bases, leaving 10 bases of the junction unmatched. The CDR3 DNA follows: TGTGCCAGCAGCCTGGATTTTGCGGGAGCCTCCTACGAGCAGTACTTC. Amino acid sequence: CASSLDFAGASYEQYF.

The gene calls are TRBV7-9 and TRBJ1-3; 7 positions match TRBD1. Germline V gives CDR1 SEHNR, CDR2 FQNEAQ (reference sequence). J was trimmed by 7 bases and V by 5 bases; bases with no gene match: 5. The CDR3 totals 13 residues. In DNA, the CDR3 is TGTGCCAGCAGCGAGAGGGGGCGCAACACCATATATTTT. Amino acid sequence: CASSERGRNTIYF.

The J gene is TRBJ2-1, the V gene TRBV28; tentatively, D is TRBD2 (6 bases). Trimming removed 7 bases from V and 4 bases from J, with 17 bases in between. The length of the CDR3 is 15 residues. The germline gives CDR1 MDHEN, CDR2 SYDVKM. This CDR3 is CASITTAEGYNEQFF. CDR3 nucleotide sequence: TGTGCCAGCATCACGACTGCGGAGGGGTACAATGAGCAGTTCTTC.

The rearrangement links TRBV6-6 to TRBJ2-5; 11 bases are a match to TRBD2. Germline loops: CDR1 MNHNY, CDR2 SVGAGI (reference sequence). The CDR3 is made up of 16 amino acids. The J segment lost 4 bases and the V segment lost 2 bases, leaving 6 bases of the junction unmatched. CDR3 DNA sequence: TGTGCCAGCAGTTACCCTACTAGCGGGAGTCGAGAGACCCAGTACTTC. Translated: CASSYPTSGSRETQYF.

This clone has more than one count but fewer than ten. The chain combines TRBV24-1 with TRBJ2-1, with TRBD2 identical over 14 bases. V was clipped by 4 bases and J by 6 bases; unmatched bases: 7. The CDR3 extends over 17 amino acids. Germline V gives CDR1 KGHDR, CDR2 SFDVKD. The chain's CDR3 is CATSERTSGRRGNEQFF. CDR3 coding DNA: TGTGCCACCAGTGAAAGGACTAGCGGGAGGAGGGGCAATGAGCAGTTCTTC.

The chain is built from TRBV19 and TRBJ2-4; no clear D gene. The V gene's germline CDR1 is LNHDA and CDR2 SQIVND (reference sequence). CDR3 size: 12 residues. V was trimmed by 6 bases and J by 0 bases, leaving 3 bases between them. The CDR3 DNA reads as TGTGCCAGTAGCTTAGCCAAAAACATTCAGTACTTC. Translation: CASSLAKNIQYF.

The genes are TRBV5-8 and TRBJ1-5; D is possibly TRBD1 (5 bases). The CDR3 has 15 amino acids. V was trimmed by 4 bases and J by 0 bases, leaving 11 bases between them. CDR1 is SGHTS and CDR2 is YDEGEE in the germline V gene. This CDR3 is CASSAQGFSNQPQHF. In DNA form, the CDR3 reads TGTGCCAGCAGCGCTCAGGGTTTTAGCAATCAGCCCCAGCATTTT.

A single count supports this clone. The chain employs TRBV4-1 and TRBJ1-1, with D uncertain. V lost 3 bases to trimming and J lost 6 bases, with 17 bases between them. Germline CDR1 MGHRA, CDR2 YSYEKL. The CDR3 totals 15 residues. In nucleotides, the CDR3 is TGCGCCAGCAGCCATGGAACTTCTTCGAGGGCTGAAGCTTTCTTT. This gives the protein CASSHGTSSRAEAFF.

The chain employs TRBV27 and TRBJ1-1; no definite D call. CDR1 is MNHEY and CDR2 is SMNVEV in the germline V gene (reference sequence). The V gene lost 4 bases and the J gene lost 7 bases, with 10 bases spanning the gap. CDR3 length: 12 amino acids. Here the CDR3 reads CASSSSGGEAFF. Here the CDR3 DNA reads TGTGCCAGCAGTTCGTCTGGCGGTGAAGCTTTCTTT.

This chain joins TRBV5-4 and TRBJ2-5; possible D gene TRBD2, 6 bases. The CDR3 length is 13 residues. V lost 4 bases and J 2 bases, leaving 9 bases between the germline ends. Germline values: CDR1 SGHNT, CDR2 YYREEE (reference sequence). DNA for the CDR3: TGTGCCAGCAGCCCGGGACTGCAAGAGACCCAGTACTTC. Its translation is CASSPGLQETQYF. The variable domain in full, completed from reference TRBV5-4 and TRBJ2-5, reads ETGVTQSPTHLIKTRGQQVTLRCSSQSGHNTVSWYQQALGQGPQFIFQYYREEENGRGNFPPRFSGLQFPNYSSELNVNALELDDSALYLCASSPGLQETQYFGPGTRLLVL.

The gene calls are TRBV28 and TRBJ1-2, with 9 bases that match TRBD1. Germline-derived CDR1 and CDR2 are MDHEN and SYDVKM. There are 12 residues in the CDR3. After removal of 6 bases from V and 8 bases from J, the junction contained 4 bases not matched to a gene. CDR3 protein: CASRTGGRGYTF. CDR3 bases: TGTGCCAGCAGAACAGGGGGCCGCGGCTACACCTTC.

The count of this clone is one. This chain joins TRBV9 and TRBJ2-1, with TRBD2 as a possible D gene (5 bases). V lost 2 bases to trimming and J lost 4 bases, with 13 bases between them. Germline V lookup: CDR1 SGDLS, CDR2 YYNGEE. The length of the CDR3 is 15 residues. DNA of the CDR3: TGTGCCAGCAGCGTGGGCGGACTGGAATACAATGAGCAGTTCTTC. Its translation: CASSVGGLEYNEQFF.

V is TRBV7-9 and J is TRBJ2-7; 12 bases are a match to TRBD2. With 4 bases clipped from V and 0 bases from J, the junction kept 10 bases outside the gene matches. The germline V gene has CDR1 SEHNR and CDR2 FQNEAQ (reference sequence). This CDR3 has 18 residues. CDR3 residues: CASSSPRGLAGLSYEQYF. CDR3 bases: TGTGCCAGCAGCTCCCCCCGGGGACTAGCGGGTCTCTCCTACGAGCAGTACTTC.

J is TRBJ2-1 and V is TRBV7-2; 7 positions match TRBD1. Trimming removed 3 bases from V and 3 bases from J; junction bases left unmatched: 5. The CDR3 has 15 amino acids. Germline values: CDR1 SGHTA, CDR2 FQGNSA. CDR3 residues: CASSLGQSIYNEQFF. Here the CDR3 DNA reads TGTGCCAGCAGCTTGGGACAGTCTATCTACAATGAGCAGTTCTTC.

CDR3: CASSPGLAGTDTQYF. Here the CDR3 DNA reads TGTGCCAGCAGCCCGGGACTAGCGGGCACAGATACGCAGTATTTT. V is TRBV2 and J is TRBJ2-3; 11 nucleotides agree with TRBD2. The CDR3 sequence is 15 residues long. Unmatched junction bases numbered 3, after V lost 6 bases and J lost 1 base. Germline CDR1 is SNHLY and CDR2 is FYNNEI.

The chain combines TRBV20-1 with TRBJ2-3, with D maybe TRBD2 (5 bases). V was cut by 3 bases and J by 0 bases, with 13 bases left in between. Germline lookup yields CDR1 DFQATT and CDR2 SNEGSKA (reference sequence). The CDR3 is 15 residues long. For the CDR3, the DNA is TGCAGTGCTAGTCCAGCGGACTCTAGCACAGATACGCAGTATTTT. Amino acids: CSASPADSSTDTQYF.

The chain recombines TRBV6-4 with TRBJ2-3; perhaps TRBD2 as D (5 bases). The CDR3 consists of 14 residues. CDR1 is MRHNA and CDR2 is SNTAGT in the germline V gene. The ends were cut back, 4 bases at V and 0 bases at J, with 8 bases in the middle. The CDR3 spells CASSGRGSTDTQYF. The CDR3 bases are TGTGCCAGCAGTGGAAGAGGGAGCACAGATACGCAGTATTTT.

This clone was detected once. The V gene is TRBV5-4, the J gene TRBJ2-7; 13 bases are shared with TRBD2. Germline CDR1 and CDR2: SGHNT and YYREEE (reference sequence). The V segment lost 7 bases and the J segment 4 bases; nucleotides outside the gene matches: 5. The length of the CDR3 is 14 residues. The CDR3, as DNA: TGTGCCAGCCGGACTAGCGGGAGTCTATACGAGCAGTACTTC. It encodes CASRTSGSLYEQYF.